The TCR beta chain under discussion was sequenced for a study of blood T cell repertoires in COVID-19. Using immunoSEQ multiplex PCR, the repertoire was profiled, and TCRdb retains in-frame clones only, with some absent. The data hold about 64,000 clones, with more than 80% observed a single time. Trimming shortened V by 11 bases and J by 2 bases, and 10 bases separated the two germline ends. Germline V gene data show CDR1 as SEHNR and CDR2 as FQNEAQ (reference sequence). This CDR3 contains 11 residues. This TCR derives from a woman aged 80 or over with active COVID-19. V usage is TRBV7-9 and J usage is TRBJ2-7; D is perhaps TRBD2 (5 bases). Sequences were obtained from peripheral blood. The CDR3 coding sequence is TGTGCCGCGGGCTGGGCCTACGAGCAGTACTTC. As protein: CAAGWAYEQYF.